The rows below give T cell receptor beta chains drawn from one sample of a study of T cell changes during pregnancy in multiple sclerosis. Some clones are missing from TCRdb's copy, which holds only in-frame ones; the method was immunoSEQ multiplex PCR. The sample records nearly 70,000 clones, 92% being singletons. The specimen comprised peripheral blood, sampled in the second trimester of pregnancy. Receptors originate from a female donor in good health, enrolled as a control in a pregnancy study. Each CDR3 is given with its conserved first and last residue. D genes are given only for firm matches. The listing skips clone size in some rows; elsewhere it reads once, few, many or a size class.

cdr3_nt cdr3_aa j_call d_call clone_size v_call
TGCGCCAGCAGTAATGCTATCTCCTACAATGAGCAGTTCTTC CASSNAISYNEQFF TRBJ2-1 - - TRBV10-1
TGTGCCAGCAGCCCCCCACTAGGAAGGATGGCAGATACGCAGTATTTT CASSPPLGRMADTQYF TRBJ2-3 - - TRBV5-4
TGTGCCAGCAGCTTAGCGGGAGTAGGACTGGATGAGCAGTTCTTC CASSLAGVGLDEQFF TRBJ2-1 TRBD2 - TRBV6-5
TGTGCCAGCAGCTTATATAAGGGGCTGAGAACTGAAGCTTTCTTT CASSLYKGLRTEAFF TRBJ1-1 - - TRBV7-6
TGTGCCAGCAGCTTAGCGCCCGGTACAGGGTCCTACACCTTC CASSLAPGTGSYTF TRBJ1-2 - - TRBV7-8
TGTGCCACCAGCGGGGGGGAAGGGGCCAACGTCCTGACTTTC CATSGGEGANVLTF TRBJ2-6 TRBD2 - TRBV15
TGCGCCAGCAGCGCCAGGACAAGCCAAAACATTCAGTACTTC CASSARTSQNIQYF TRBJ2-4 - - TRBV5-1
TGTGCCAGCCGAGGGCCGAAGGATGGCTACACCTTC CASRGPKDGYTF TRBJ1-2 - - TRBV28
TGCGCCAGCAGCCAAGATCTCTTAAGGGGAAATTCACCCCTCCACTTT CASSQDLLRGNSPLHF TRBJ1-6 - - TRBV4-1
TGTGCCAGCAGTTTTGGACATTCCTACGAGCAGTACTTC CASSFGHSYEQYF TRBJ2-7 - - TRBV27
TGTGCCAGCAGCGCCCCGGGACTAGCGGGAGGGCCGTTGGGGGCCAACGTCCTGACTTTC CASSAPGLAGGPLGANVLTF TRBJ2-6 TRBD2 - TRBV9
TGTGCCAGCAGCTTGGGGGCTGGGGGCTACACCTTC CASSLGAGGYTF TRBJ1-2 - - TRBV5-4
TGCAGTGCTAGCGGCTACGAGCAGTACTTC CSASGYEQYF TRBJ2-7 - - TRBV20-1
TGTGCCAGCAGCTCCTCAGGAGCGGGGCCCTTGCGGAACTACAATGAGCAGTTCTTC CASSSSGAGPLRNYNEQFF TRBJ2-1 TRBD2 - TRBV5-4
TGTGCCAGCAAAGTAGTTAGGACAGAGAACACTGAAGCTTTCTTT CASKVVRTENTEAFF TRBJ1-1 - few TRBV6-1
TGTGCCAGCAGTGACCCCCGGGCGGGGGAAGAGACCCAGTACTTC CASSDPRAGEETQYF TRBJ2-5 TRBD2 - TRBV25-1
TGTGCCAGCACCCCTTCTGGAGCAACTAATGAAAAACTGTTTTTT CASTPSGATNEKLFF TRBJ1-4 - - TRBV28
TGTGCCAGCAGCTCGAACAGGGCTATGAACACTGAAGCTTTCTTT CASSSNRAMNTEAFF TRBJ1-1 - - TRBV7-2
TGCAGCGTACGCACAGGGGGCTCCTACGAGCAGTACTTC CSVRTGGSYEQYF TRBJ2-7 TRBD1 - TRBV29-1
TGTGCCAGCAGCGGGGGCCCAAATAGCAATCAGCCCCAGCATTTT CASSGGPNSNQPQHF TRBJ1-5 - - TRBV5-4
TGTGCCACCAGCAGATCGGGATCAGCGGAAGAGACCCAGTACTTC CATSRSGSAEETQYF TRBJ2-5 - - TRBV15
TGTGCCTGGAGTACCCTCTTAGCGGGAGTAGGCGGGGAGCTGTTTTTT CAWSTLLAGVGGELFF TRBJ2-2 TRBD2 - TRBV30
TGTGCCAGCAGCCCTAATTGGGCGAGGAGGTATGAGCAGTTCTTC CASSPNWARRYEQFF TRBJ2-1 - - TRBV13
TGCGCCAGCAGCTTTCAGGGAATGAACACTGAAGCTTTCTTT CASSFQGMNTEAFF TRBJ1-1 - few TRBV5-1
TGTGCCAGCAGCCCAGAGGGACAGGGAGGAGGAGATACGCAGTATTTT CASSPEGQGGGDTQYF TRBJ2-3 TRBD1 - TRBV7-9
TGTGCCAGCAGCGCGGGGACTGTCTATAAAAACATTCAGTACTTC CASSAGTVYKNIQYF TRBJ2-4 - - TRBV7-9
TGTGCCACCAGCAGCAACAGGGGAGGCAATCAGCCCCAGCATTTT CATSSNRGGNQPQHF TRBJ1-5 TRBD1 once TRBV15
TGCGCCGGCCCAACGAGTAGCGGGAGGGCCTCTTCAGGGCAGTACTTC CAGPTSSGRASSGQYF TRBJ2-7 TRBD2 - TRBV10-1
TGTGCCATCGGCCCCGGGACTAGCGGGACGAATGAGCAGTTCTTC CAIGPGTSGTNEQFF TRBJ2-1 TRBD2 - TRBV10-3
TGTGCCAGCAGTCTGACTGGCGCAACTAATGAAAAACTGTTTTTT CASSLTGATNEKLFF TRBJ1-4 - - TRBV27
TGCGCCAGCAGCTTGGGGCAGGGGGCAGACACCTTC CASSLGQGADTF TRBJ1-2 TRBD1 - TRBV5-1
TGTGCCAGCAGCTTAGGGGGACAGGGCGCCGATGAGCAGTTCTTC CASSLGGQGADEQFF TRBJ2-1 TRBD1 - TRBV7-9
TGTGCCAGCAGCTTAGTACCGAGGGACGAGCAGTACTTC CASSLVPRDEQYF TRBJ2-7 - - TRBV7-9
TGTGCCAGCAGGGCACAGGGGGCAGATGAAAAACTGTTTTTT CASRAQGADEKLFF TRBJ1-4 TRBD1 - TRBV6-5
TGTGCCAGCAGTGAAGGACAGGGGGCGCGGAAAGATACGCAGTATTTT CASSEGQGARKDTQYF TRBJ2-3 TRBD1 - TRBV25-1
TGTGCCAGCAGTGAAGCAGGGGCCAGCTCCTACGAGCAGTACTTC CASSEAGASSYEQYF TRBJ2-7 - few TRBV6-1
TGTGCCAGCAACCGTGAGGGGGCCTACGAGCAGTACTTC CASNREGAYEQYF TRBJ2-7 - - TRBV5-6
TGCGCCAGCAGCCCCCCCCGTACCGGCGGAACTGAAGCTTTCTTT CASSPPRTGGTEAFF TRBJ1-1 - - TRBV4-1
TGTGCCAGCAGCTTAAGGGGGCTAAATCAGCCCCAGCATTTT CASSLRGLNQPQHF TRBJ1-5 TRBD1 - TRBV7-8
TGTGCCAGCAGTAGGGGGACGGATAACTATGGCTACACCTTC CASSRGTDNYGYTF TRBJ1-2 - - TRBV6-1
TGTGCCAGCCAGCGAGGGTCCAACACCGGGGAGCTGTTTTTT CASQRGSNTGELFF TRBJ2-2 - once TRBV9
TGTGCCAGCAGCGTATTGGACAGGGGGCGAGGGGAGACCCAGTACTTC CASSVLDRGRGETQYF TRBJ2-5 TRBD1 - TRBV5-5
TGTGCCAGCAGCCCGGACAGGCGCATTATGAACACTGAAGCTTTCTTT CASSPDRRIMNTEAFF TRBJ1-1 TRBD1 - TRBV5-6
TGCAGTGCTAGAGGCAGCGGGGGGCAGTTCTTC CSARGSGGQFF TRBJ2-1 TRBD2 - TRBV20-1
TGCGCCAGCAGCTACCCGGGACAGGGTTGGCAGCCCCAGCATTTT CASSYPGQGWQPQHF TRBJ1-5 TRBD1 few TRBV5-1
TGTGCCAGCAGTGAACTAGCGGGAGCAGATACGCAGTATTTT CASSELAGADTQYF TRBJ2-3 TRBD2 few TRBV6-1
TGTGCCAGCGGAAACAGGGTCTACGAGCAGTACTTC CASGNRVYEQYF TRBJ2-7 - - TRBV6-5
TGTGCCAGCAGCTTTAACAGGGGGCGGGAGACCCAGTACTTC CASSFNRGRETQYF TRBJ2-5 TRBD1 - TRBV7-8
TGTGCCTTCCCGGGACAGGGGGCAGAGAGCAATCAGCCCCAGCATTTT CAFPGQGAESNQPQHF TRBJ1-5 TRBD1 - TRBV30
TGTGCCAGCAGCTTGAAGTTGGCAGGGGGCGATGGCTACACCTTC CASSLKLAGGDGYTF TRBJ1-2 TRBD1 - TRBV5-4
TGTGCCAGCAGCTTAGGACAGTCGAACACTGAAGCTTTCTTT CASSLGQSNTEAFF TRBJ1-1 - once TRBV7-3